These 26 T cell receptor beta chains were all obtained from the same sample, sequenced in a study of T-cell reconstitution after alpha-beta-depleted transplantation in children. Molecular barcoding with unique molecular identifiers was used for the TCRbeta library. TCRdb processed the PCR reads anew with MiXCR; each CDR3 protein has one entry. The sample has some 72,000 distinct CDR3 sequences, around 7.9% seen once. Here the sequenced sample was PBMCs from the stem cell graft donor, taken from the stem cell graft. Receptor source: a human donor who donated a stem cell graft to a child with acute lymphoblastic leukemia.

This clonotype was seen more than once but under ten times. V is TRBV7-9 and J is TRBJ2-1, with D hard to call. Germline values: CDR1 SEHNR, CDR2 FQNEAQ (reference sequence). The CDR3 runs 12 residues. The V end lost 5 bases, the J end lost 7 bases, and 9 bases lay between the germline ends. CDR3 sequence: CASSDVQNEQFF. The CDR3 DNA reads TGTGCCAGCAGCGACGTTCAGAATGAGCAGTTCTTC.

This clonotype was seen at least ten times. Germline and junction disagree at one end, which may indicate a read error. CDR3 loop: CASSEGPEVSYEQYF. CDR3 bases: TGTGCCAGCAGCGAAGGGCCAGAAGTATCCTACGAGCAGTACTTC. The V and J genes are TRBV6-1 and TRBJ2-7; D gene unclear. The CDR3 is 15 amino acids. Germline V gene lookup returns CDR1 MNHNS and CDR2 SASEGT.

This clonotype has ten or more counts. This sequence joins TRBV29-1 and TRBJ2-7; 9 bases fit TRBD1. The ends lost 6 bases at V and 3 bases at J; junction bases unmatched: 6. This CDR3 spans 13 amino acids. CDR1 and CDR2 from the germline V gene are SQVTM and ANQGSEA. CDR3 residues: CSVPGQGYYEQYF. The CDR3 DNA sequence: TGCAGCGTCCCGGGACAGGGATACTACGAGCAGTACTTC.

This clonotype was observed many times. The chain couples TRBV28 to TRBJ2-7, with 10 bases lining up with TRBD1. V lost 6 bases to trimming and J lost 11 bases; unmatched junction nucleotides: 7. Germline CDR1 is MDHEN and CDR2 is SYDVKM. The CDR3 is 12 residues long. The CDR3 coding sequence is TGTGCCAGCAGGCCGACAGGGGGCAAGGAGTACTTC. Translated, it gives CASRPTGGKEYF.

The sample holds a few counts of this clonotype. CDR3 sequence: CASSMGRTDTQYF. In DNA form, the CDR3 reads TGTGCCAGTAGTATGGGGAGGACAGATACGCAGTATTTT. The chain links TRBV19 to TRBJ2-3; possible D gene TRBD2, 6 bases. The V end was cut by 3 bases, the J end by 3 bases, with 7 bases between. The CDR3 totals 13 residues. Looked up from germline, CDR1 is LNHDA and CDR2 is SQIVND (reference sequence).

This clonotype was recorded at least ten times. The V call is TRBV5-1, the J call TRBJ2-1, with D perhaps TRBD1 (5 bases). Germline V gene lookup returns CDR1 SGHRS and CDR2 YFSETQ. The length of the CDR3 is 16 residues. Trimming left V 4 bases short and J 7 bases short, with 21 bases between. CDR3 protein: CASSLSGSLLSNEQFF. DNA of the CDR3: TGCGCCAGCAGCCTTTCAGGGTCTCTTTTAAGTAATGAGCAGTTCTTC.

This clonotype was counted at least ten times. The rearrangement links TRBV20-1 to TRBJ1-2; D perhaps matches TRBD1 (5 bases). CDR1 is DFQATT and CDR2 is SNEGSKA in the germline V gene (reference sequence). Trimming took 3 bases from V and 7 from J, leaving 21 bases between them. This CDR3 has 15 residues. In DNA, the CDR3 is TGCAGTGCTAGCGCACTCCAAACCGGGGCCCTTGGCTACACCTTC. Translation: CSASALQTGALGYTF.

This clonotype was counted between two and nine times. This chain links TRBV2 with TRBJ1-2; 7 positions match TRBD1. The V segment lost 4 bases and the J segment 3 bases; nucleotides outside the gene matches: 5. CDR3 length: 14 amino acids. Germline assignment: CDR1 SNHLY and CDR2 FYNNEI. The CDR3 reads CASSARQGDYGYTF. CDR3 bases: TGTGCCAGCAGTGCAAGACAGGGAGACTATGGCTACACCTTC.

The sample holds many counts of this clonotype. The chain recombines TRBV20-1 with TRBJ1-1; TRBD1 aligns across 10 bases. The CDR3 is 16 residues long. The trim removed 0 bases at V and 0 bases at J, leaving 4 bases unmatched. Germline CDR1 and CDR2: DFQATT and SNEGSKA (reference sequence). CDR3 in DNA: TGCAGTGCTAGAGATCGGGGGACAGGGGTGAACACTGAAGCTTTCTTT. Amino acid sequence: CSARDRGTGVNTEAFF.

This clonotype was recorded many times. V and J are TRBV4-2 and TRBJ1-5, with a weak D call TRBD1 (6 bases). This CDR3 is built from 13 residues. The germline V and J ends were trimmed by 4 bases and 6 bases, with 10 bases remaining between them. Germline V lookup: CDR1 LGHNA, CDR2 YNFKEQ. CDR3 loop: CASSPEGGQPQHF. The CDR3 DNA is TGTGCCAGCAGCCCAGAGGGGGGTCAGCCCCAGCATTTT.

The CDR3 spells CASSIPPGEKLFF. CDR3 nucleotide sequence: TGTGCCAGTAGTATTCCTCCGGGTGAAAAACTGTTTTTT. The gene calls are TRBV19 and TRBJ1-4, with D unresolved. This CDR3 has 13 amino acids. Trimming removed 3 bases at V and 7 bases at J, with 9 bases between. Germline assignment: CDR1 LNHDA and CDR2 SQIVND (reference sequence).

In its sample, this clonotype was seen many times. The CDR3 protein is CASRRDRETQYF. DNA of the CDR3: TGTGCCAGCAGACGCGACAGGGAGACCCAGTACTTC. V usage is TRBV6-5 and J usage is TRBJ2-5; D possibly corresponds to TRBD1 (6 bases). Deletions cut 6 bases from V and 5 bases from J, with 10 bases between. Germline V lookup: CDR1 MNHEY, CDR2 SVGAGI. The CDR3 loop spans 12 amino acids.

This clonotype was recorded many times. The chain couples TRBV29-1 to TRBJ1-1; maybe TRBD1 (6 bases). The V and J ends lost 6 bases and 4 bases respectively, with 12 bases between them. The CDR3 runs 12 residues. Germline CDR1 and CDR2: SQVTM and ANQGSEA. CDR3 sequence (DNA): TGCAGCGTCGCAGGGGTGAGCACTGAAGCTTTCTTT. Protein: CSVAGVSTEAFF.

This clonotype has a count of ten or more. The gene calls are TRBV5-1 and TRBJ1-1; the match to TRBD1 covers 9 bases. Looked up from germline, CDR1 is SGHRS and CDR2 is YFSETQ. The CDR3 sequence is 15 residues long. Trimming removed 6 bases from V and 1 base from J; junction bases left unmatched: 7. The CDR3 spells CASMDRGKQNTEAFF. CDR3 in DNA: TGCGCCAGCATGGACAGGGGAAAGCAGAACACTGAAGCTTTCTTT.

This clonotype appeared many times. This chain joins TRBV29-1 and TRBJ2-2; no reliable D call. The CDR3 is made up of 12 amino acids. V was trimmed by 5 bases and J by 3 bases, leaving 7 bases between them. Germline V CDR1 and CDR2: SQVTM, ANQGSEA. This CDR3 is CSVLHDTGELFF. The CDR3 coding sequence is TGCAGCGTTTTACATGACACCGGGGAGCTGTTTTTT.

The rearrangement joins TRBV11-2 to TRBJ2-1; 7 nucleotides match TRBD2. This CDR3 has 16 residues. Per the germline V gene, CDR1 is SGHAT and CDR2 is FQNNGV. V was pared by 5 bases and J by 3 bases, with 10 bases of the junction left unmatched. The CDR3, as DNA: TGTGCCAGCAGCCCTACTCCTAGCGGAAACTACAATGAGCAGTTCTTC. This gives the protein CASSPTPSGNYNEQFF.

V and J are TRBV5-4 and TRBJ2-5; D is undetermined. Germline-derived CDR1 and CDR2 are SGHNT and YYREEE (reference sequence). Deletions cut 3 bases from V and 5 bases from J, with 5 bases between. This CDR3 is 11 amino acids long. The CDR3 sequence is CASSSLETQYF. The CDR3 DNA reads TGTGCCAGCAGCTCACTGGAGACCCAGTACTTC.

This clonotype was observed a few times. The CDR3 DNA sequence: TGTGCCATCAGTGGGGGGGGGCCTGAAGCTTTCTTT. Amino acids: CAISGGGPEAFF. The chain is built from TRBV10-3 and TRBJ1-1, with D possibly TRBD1 on 6 matching bases. The CDR3 runs 12 residues. Trimming removed 4 bases at V and 6 bases at J, with 9 bases between. CDR1 ENHRY and CDR2 SYGVKD come from the germline V gene.

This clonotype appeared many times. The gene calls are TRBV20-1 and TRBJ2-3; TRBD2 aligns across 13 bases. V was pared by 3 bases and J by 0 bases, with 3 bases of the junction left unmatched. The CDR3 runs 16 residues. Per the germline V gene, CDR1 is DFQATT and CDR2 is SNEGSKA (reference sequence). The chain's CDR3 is CSASSGLAGSTDTQYF. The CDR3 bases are TGCAGTGCTAGTTCGGGACTAGCGGGGAGCACAGATACGCAGTATTTT.

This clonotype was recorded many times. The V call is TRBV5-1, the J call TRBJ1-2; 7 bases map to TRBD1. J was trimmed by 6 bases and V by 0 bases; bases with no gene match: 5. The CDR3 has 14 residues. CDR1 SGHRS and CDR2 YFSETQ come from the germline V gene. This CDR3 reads CASSLGQGINGYTF. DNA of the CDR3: TGCGCCAGCAGCTTGGGACAGGGTATCAATGGCTACACCTTC. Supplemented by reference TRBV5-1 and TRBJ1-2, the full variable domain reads KAGVTQTPRYLIKTRGQQVTLSCSPISGHRSVSWYQQTPGQGLQFLFEYFSETQRNKGNFPGRFSGRQFSNSRSEMNVSTLELGDSALYLCASSLGQGINGYTFGSGTRLTVV.

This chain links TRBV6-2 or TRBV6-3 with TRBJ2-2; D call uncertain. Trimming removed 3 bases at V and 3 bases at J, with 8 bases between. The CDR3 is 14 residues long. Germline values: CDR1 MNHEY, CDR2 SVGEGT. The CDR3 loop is CASSYGLDTGELFF. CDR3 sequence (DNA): TGTGCCAGCAGTTATGGTCTAGACACCGGGGAGCTGTTTTTT.

CDR3 protein: CASSTGTLSYNEQFF. Here the CDR3 DNA reads TGCGCCAGCAGCACCGGGACGCTAAGTTACAATGAGCAGTTCTTC. V and J are TRBV5-1 and TRBJ2-1, with D perhaps given as TRBD1 or TRBD2 (5 bases each). Trimming removed 4 bases at V and 4 bases at J, with 15 bases between. The CDR3 runs 15 residues. The V gene's germline CDR1 is SGHRS and CDR2 YFSETQ.

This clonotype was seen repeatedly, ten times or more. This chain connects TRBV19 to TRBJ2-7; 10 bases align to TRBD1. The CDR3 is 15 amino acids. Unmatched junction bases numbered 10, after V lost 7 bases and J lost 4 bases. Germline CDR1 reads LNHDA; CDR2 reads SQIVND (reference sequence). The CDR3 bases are TGTGCCAGTAAGCTCGTGGGACAGGGGAAATACGAGCAGTACTTC. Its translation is CASKLVGQGKYEQYF.

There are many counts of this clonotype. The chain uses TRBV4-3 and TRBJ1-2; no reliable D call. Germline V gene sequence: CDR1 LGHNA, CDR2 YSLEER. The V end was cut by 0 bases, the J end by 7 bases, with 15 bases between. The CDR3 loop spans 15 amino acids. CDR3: CASSQDTEGISGYTF. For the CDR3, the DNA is TGCGCCAGCAGCCAAGATACCGAGGGAATTAGTGGCTACACCTTC.

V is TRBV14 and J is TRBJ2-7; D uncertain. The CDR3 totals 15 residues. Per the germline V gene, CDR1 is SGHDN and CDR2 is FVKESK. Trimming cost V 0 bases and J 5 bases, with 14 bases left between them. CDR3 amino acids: CASSQDTRLHNEQYF. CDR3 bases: TGTGCCAGCAGCCAAGATACCCGACTGCACAACGAGCAGTACTTC. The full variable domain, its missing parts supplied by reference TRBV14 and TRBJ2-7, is EAGVTQFPSHSVIEKGQTVTLRCDPISGHDNLYWYRRVMGKEIKFLLHFVKESKQDESGMPNNRFLAERTGGTYSTLKVQPAELEDSGVYFCASSQDTRLHNEQYFGPGTRLTVT.

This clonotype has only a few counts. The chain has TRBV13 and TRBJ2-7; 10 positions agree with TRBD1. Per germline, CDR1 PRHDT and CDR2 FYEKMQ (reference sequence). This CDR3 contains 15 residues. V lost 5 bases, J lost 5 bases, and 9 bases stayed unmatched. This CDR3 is CASSSWTGGRNEQYF. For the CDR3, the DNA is TGTGCCAGCAGCAGCTGGACAGGGGGTAGAAACGAGCAGTACTTC.